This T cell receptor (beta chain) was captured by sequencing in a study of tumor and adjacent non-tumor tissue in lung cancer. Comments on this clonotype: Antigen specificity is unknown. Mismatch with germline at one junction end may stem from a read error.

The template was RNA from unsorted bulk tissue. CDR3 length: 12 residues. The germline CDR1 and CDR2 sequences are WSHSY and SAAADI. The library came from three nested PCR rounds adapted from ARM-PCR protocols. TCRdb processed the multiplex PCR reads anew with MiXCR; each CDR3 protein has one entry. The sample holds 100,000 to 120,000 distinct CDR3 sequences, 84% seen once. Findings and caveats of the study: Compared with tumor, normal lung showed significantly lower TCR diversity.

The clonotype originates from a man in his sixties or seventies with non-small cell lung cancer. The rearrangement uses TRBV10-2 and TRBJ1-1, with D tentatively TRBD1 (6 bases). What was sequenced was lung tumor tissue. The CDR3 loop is CTSRGRGAEAFF. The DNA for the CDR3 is TGCACCAGCAGGGGCAGGGGTGCTGAAGCTTTCTTT.